This T cell receptor beta chain came from a study of CD4 T cells in relation to SARS-CoV-2 and coronaviruses (dated by TCRdb to 2020 to 2023). Study-level background: In the ViraFEST assay, PBMCs were cultured with antigen for about 9 days, after which TCR beta CDR3s were sequenced to identify clonal expansions specific to the antigen. An HIV-1 Nef peptide pool or a culture without peptide was used as the negative reference condition. Patient-derived lymphoblastoid cell lines were used to map the HLA restriction of shared crossreactive spike epitopes. Memory CD4+ T cell crossreactivity between SARS-CoV-2 and common cold coronavirus spike proteins was assessed at the TCR clonotype level in the study. The Adaptive Biotechnologies TCR-sequencing kit was used to sequence samples from three pre-COVID donors and the naive versus memory experiments, while other data came from Illumina-based sequencing. For other donors in the study, expansion assays were sequenced with a different, Illumina-based TCR-beta assay.

CDR1 and CDR2 are drawn from the germline V gene (reference sequence): MNHNY, SVGAGI. From the cysteine through the phenylalanine, the CDR3 covers 14 amino acids. Solely the CDR3 DNA is kept, with 42 bases framed from the first base. V sheds 2 bases and J sheds 9 bases, leaving 11 bases between their ends. Library prep was done by the immunoSEQ multiplex PCR assay. In the paper's pipeline: During preprocessing, nonproductive sequences were discarded, as were any CDR3s that did not begin with C, did not end with F or W, or were shorter than 7 amino acids. Antigen-specific clonotypes were called with the MANAFEST web app on the basis of expansion relative to the reference and to other culture wells. A clone was considered positive if significant expansion relative to the reference culture was observed in 2 of 3 replicate wells at an FDR below 0.05. Positive clones also required significant expansion versus all other tandem wells and an odds ratio above 5. CDR3 homology was quantified as pairwise Levenshtein distance, calculated with the stringdist R package after three terminal residues were trimmed from each end. The immuneACCESS repertoire file appears here via TCRdb, limited to in-frame rearrangements. These files lack a portion of the clones; in checked studies, under half of the deficit traces to unresolved V genes, and the cause of the others is not known. The V and J calls and clone size were taken over from that table, and D and trimming were inferred from the DNA. This sample lists about 15,000 clones; about four fifths were detected once. The ten largest clones add up to 25% to 35% of the sample.

CD4+ T cells from unexposed donors were collected before the COVID-19 pandemic (2011-2018). After around 10 days of culture, CD4+ T cells were isolated with the EasySep CD4+ T cell isolation kit. As far as cell numbers permitted, CD4+ T cells from unexposed donors were tested for reactivity against SARS-CoV-2 S and N as well as four spike pools from common cold coronaviruses. PBMCs were cultured at around 2 million per well in IMDM supplemented with roughly 5% human AB serum and 8 to 10 IU/ml IL-2. Half of the culture medium was replaced with fresh IL-2-containing medium on days 3 and 7. In general, every peptide culture condition was set up in three replicate wells. The leukapheresis product used for the unexposed donors was purchased from a commercial source. Ficoll-Paque PLUS gradient centrifugation was used to isolate PBMCs from either whole blood or leukapheresis product. PBMCs were either cryopreserved at -140 degrees C or used fresh in the expansion assay. The QIAamp Micro DNA Kit was used to extract genomic DNA from the CD4+ T cells.

Here is what the overall study found, with its caveats: Because no donor provided both pre-pandemic and post-infection samples, tracing the source of pre-existing responses was limited. Significantly weaker SARS-CoV-2-driven expansion was shown by crossreactive clones than by monoreactive clones, consistent with antigenic imprinting. Crossreactivity analysis centred on spike protein, so crossreactivity against other viral proteins was not assessed. Roughly 64% of donors had memory CD4+ clonotypes that crossrecognized SARS-CoV-2 and at least one common cold coronavirus spike. The study was limited by small numbers of patients and tested TCRs.

About this clone: The antigen it binds to is not known. There are no base qualities to consult, and no much larger clone falls within one base.

Source material: CD4+ T cells from PBMCs, cultured in vitro. Recombination joined TRBV6-6 with TRBJ1-6; the D region possibly corresponds to TRBD1 (6 bases align). This sequence was found in a human donor in good health. The CDR3 amino acid sequence is: CASSYLQGSSPLHF. The DNA sequence is TGTGCCAGCAGTTACCTTCAGGGGAGTTCACCCCTCCACTTT.